A selection of T cell receptor beta chains follows, all from one sample in a study of blood T cell repertoires in COVID-19. The table came from immunoSEQ multiplex PCR; TCRdb's copy has only in-frame clones and leaves some out. The sample contains 200,000 to 250,000 clones, approximately 78% of which appear only once. Sequenced sample: peripheral blood. All receptors come from a woman aged 40 to 49 with acute or convalescent COVID-19. CDR3s include the opening cysteine and the closing phenylalanine or tryptophan. The D gene is left open where the match is weak.

v_call	d_call	j_call	cdr3_aa
TRBV18	TRBD1	TRBJ1-2	CASSPDRDYGYTF
TRBV4-3	.	TRBJ2-7	CASSQAYREFQGEQYF
TRBV6-5	.	TRBJ2-3	CASSYDRSTDTQYF
TRBV6-6	TRBD1	TRBJ2-7	CASSRTGGEQYF
TRBV27	TRBD2	TRBJ2-1	CASSLAGGYYEQFF
TRBV5-1	TRBD2	TRBJ2-7	CASSLESGGTPYEQYF
TRBV5-5	TRBD1	TRBJ2-5	CASSLDPDRRKETQYF
TRBV7-2	TRBD1	TRBJ1-5	CASSLYHGTGGNQPQHF
TRBV30	TRBD1	TRBJ1-1	CAWGTENTEAFF
TRBV19	.	TRBJ1-4	CASRRSGDEKLFF
TRBV6-5	TRBD1	TRBJ1-2	CASSSDRSYGYTF
TRBV19	TRBD2	TRBJ2-1	CASSLTGTSGEQFF
TRBV30	.	TRBJ1-1	CAWSWGTKAFF
TRBV6-1	.	TRBJ1-2	CASSESGYTF
TRBV18	.	TRBJ1-6	CASSPTGPKDSPLHF
TRBV18	TRBD2	TRBJ2-1	CASSPASGFSYNEQFF
TRBV25-1	.	TRBJ2-3	CASSQAGIPTDTQYF
TRBV7-2	TRBD2	TRBJ2-5	CASSSKAGRQGTQYF
TRBV7-2	TRBD1	TRBJ1-5	CASSPGTDQPQHF
TRBV27	.	TRBJ2-2	CASSDYSGSGTGELFF
TRBV5-6	.	TRBJ2-7	CASSLGPGNGGEQYF
TRBV6-2/TRBV6-3	.	TRBJ2-7	CASSSEPRSRIAYEQYF
TRBV11-2	.	TRBJ1-1	CASSLVGGGTEAFF
TRBV11-3	TRBD1	TRBJ1-2	CASSLVNRGRNYGYTF
TRBV6-2/TRBV6-3	.	TRBJ2-6	CAHSLSGANVLTF
TRBV5-1	.	TRBJ2-7	CASSERGISYEQYF
TRBV27	TRBD2	TRBJ2-7	CASSLSLGGAYEQYF
TRBV5-1	TRBD1	TRBJ2-7	CASSLWGQTYEQYF
TRBV28	.	TRBJ2-7	CASSLLSGGTVSYEQYF
TRBV27	TRBD1	TRBJ1-5	CASMDRHGLANQPQHF
TRBV7-6	TRBD1	TRBJ1-4	CASMSGTGALEKLFF
TRBV24-1	TRBD1	TRBJ2-7	CATSDSDRGGNEQYF
TRBV13	.	TRBJ1-1	CASSSTQRLAFF
TRBV9	TRBD1	TRBJ1-3	CASSPLRGTGVGNTIYF
TRBV19	.	TRBJ2-3	CASSIVMGRRTDTQYF
TRBV6-2/TRBV6-3	.	TRBJ1-3	CASSREFSGNTIYF
TRBV5-1	.	TRBJ1-1	CASSLATDHTEAFF
TRBV9	TRBD1	TRBJ2-4	CASSVGEDRVAKNIQYF
TRBV11-3	.	TRBJ1-3	CASSPRPGGTIYF
TRBV7-2	.	TRBJ2-1	CASSFGGFYNEQFF
TRBV27	.	TRBJ2-3	CASSLREMGDTQYF